This TCR beta chain came from a study of blood T cell repertoires in COVID-19 (dated by TCRdb to the early 2020s). About the investigation overall: Samples covering the acute and convalescent phases of COVID-19 were provided by collaborators in the United States, Italy and Spain. The material from the prospective study consisted of cDNA or gDNA derived from T cells, B-cell-depleted T cells, or PBMCs. Subjects who had been exposed to COVID-19, were actively infected with it, or had recovered from it provided the deeply sampled blood TCRbeta repertoires that made up the dataset. The repertoires were released in a freely available public database meant as a resource for research on the immune response to SARS-CoV-2. Samples were obtained from the ongoing ImmuneRACE study (first 160 participants) and from 1,254 subjects provided by 6 global collaborators. Nearly every sample came with metadata listing a de-identified subject ID, COVID-19 status, age in years and sex. Where available, HLA class I and class II types were obtained from metadata supplied by the sample provider rather than from assay-based typing. Beyond this particular receptor, the publication reports: The quantity of clinical and demographic metadata differed by source and by participant and was supplied without curation.

TCRbeta CDR3 regions were amplified from genomic DNA by means of the immunoSEQ Assay, a bias-controlled multiplex PCR. On the study's bioinformatics: The number of nucleated cells in each sample was estimated from the amplification of reference gene primers within the assay. Sequence reads were collapsed and filtered to measure the absolute abundance of every unique TCRbeta CDR3 rearrangement. For each sample, productive Simpson clonality was calculated by taking the square root of Simpson's diversity index across productive rearrangements. As stored in TCRdb, this immuneACCESS dataset retains in-frame rearrangements with V and J assigned. A fraction of the clones does not appear; measured against another copy, unresolved V genes explain less than half of the discrepancy, and the remainder lacks a known reason. The V and J calls and the clone size are those of that table, but D and trimming were determined from the DNA. The sample records 160,000 or so clones, approximately 81% of which are singletons. The biggest ten clones account for roughly 18% of the sample.

Participants in the prospective study were aged roughly 18 to 100 years, lived in under 30 United States geographic areas, and enrolled through a virtual design. Cohort assignment in the prospective study relied on participant-reported clinical history from a screening survey and a study questionnaire. For ImmuneRACE Cohort 3, a participant was defined as recovered based on two consecutive negative NP/OP PCR tests, clearance by a healthcare professional, or resolution of symptoms. Mobile phlebotomists in the prospective study collected whole blood, serum and a nasopharyngeal or oropharyngeal swab from every participant. Additional blood draws and questionnaires over an approximately 2-month period could optionally be provided by prospective study participants. Before DNA extraction, blood samples from the prospective study were shipped at room temperature or frozen. Relative to germline, V is 11 bases shorter and J is 8 bases shorter, with 12 bases between their ends. The CDR3 measures 10 amino acids from cysteine to phenylalanine. Just the 30-base CDR3 DNA is kept, in frame starting at base 1.

Note on this clone: Its antigen is not yet known. No base quality values were provided; no much bigger clone lies one nucleotide off.

The sequenced sample consisted of PBMCs or T cells enriched from blood (not recorded which). The chain is assembled from TRBV12-3 or TRBV12-4 and TRBJ1-1, with the D gene uncertain. This receptor was obtained from a man aged 60 to 75 who had recovered from COVID-19. The CDR3 in this case is CASSRVEAFF. The DNA sequence follows: TGTGCCTCTTCCCGGGTGGAAGCTTTCTTT.